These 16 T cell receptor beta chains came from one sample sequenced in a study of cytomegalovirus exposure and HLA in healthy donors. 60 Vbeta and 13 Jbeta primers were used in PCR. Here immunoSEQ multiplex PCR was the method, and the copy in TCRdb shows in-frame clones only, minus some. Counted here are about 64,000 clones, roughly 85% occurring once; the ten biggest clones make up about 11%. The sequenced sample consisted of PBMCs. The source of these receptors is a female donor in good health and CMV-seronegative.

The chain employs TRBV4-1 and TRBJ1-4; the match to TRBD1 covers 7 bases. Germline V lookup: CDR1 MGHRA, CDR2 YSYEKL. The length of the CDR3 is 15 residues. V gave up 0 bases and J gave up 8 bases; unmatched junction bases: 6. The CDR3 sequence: CASSQDGGGDEKLFF. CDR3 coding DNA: TGCGCCAGCAGCCAAGACGGAGGGGGCGACGAAAAACTGTTTTTT.

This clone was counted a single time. The CDR3 loop reads CASSLAQLAGDEQYF. For the CDR3, the DNA is TGTGCCAGCAGCTTAGCGCAACTAGCGGGAGACGAGCAGTACTTC. The V and J genes are TRBV7-2 and TRBJ2-7, with TRBD2 matching over 11 bases. The CDR3 is 15 amino acids. V lost 0 bases to trimming and J lost 5 bases; unmatched junction nucleotides: 3. The germline V gene has CDR1 SGHTA and CDR2 FQGNSA.

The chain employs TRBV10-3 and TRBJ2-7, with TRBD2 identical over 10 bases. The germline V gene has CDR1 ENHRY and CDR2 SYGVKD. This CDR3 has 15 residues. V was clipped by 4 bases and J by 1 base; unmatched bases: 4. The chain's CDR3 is CAISALAGSSYEQYF. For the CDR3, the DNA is TGTGCCATCAGTGCACTAGCGGGGAGTTCCTACGAGCAGTACTTC.

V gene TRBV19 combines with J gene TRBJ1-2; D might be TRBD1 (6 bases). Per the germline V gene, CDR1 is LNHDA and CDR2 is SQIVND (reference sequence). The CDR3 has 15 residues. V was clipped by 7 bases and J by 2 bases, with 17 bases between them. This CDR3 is CASTLTGQGNYGYTF. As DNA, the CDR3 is TGTGCCAGTACCTTAACAGGGCAGGGGAACTATGGCTACACCTTC.

In DNA, the CDR3 is TGTGCCAGCAGCGTAACCGGGACAGGGGGTCTGAATGAGCAGTTCTTC. It specifies CASSVTGTGGLNEQFF. The rearrangement uses TRBV14 and TRBJ2-1, with 11 bases that match TRBD1. J gave up 7 bases and V 5 bases, and 10 bases lay outside the gene matches. There are 16 residues in the CDR3. Germline CDR1 SGHDN, CDR2 FVKESK.

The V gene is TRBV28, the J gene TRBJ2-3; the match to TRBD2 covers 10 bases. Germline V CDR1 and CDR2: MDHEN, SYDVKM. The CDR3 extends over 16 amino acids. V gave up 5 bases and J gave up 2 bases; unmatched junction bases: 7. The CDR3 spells CASSPWLAGVTDTQYF. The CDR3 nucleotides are TGTGCCAGCAGTCCCTGGCTAGCGGGGGTCACAGATACGCAGTATTTT.

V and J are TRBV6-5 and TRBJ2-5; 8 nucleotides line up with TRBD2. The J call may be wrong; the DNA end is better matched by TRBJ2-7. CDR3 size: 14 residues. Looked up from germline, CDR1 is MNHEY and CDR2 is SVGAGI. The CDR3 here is CATHPGGSSYEQYF. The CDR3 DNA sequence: TGTGCCACCCACCCGGGGGGGAGCTCCTACGAGCAGTACTTC.

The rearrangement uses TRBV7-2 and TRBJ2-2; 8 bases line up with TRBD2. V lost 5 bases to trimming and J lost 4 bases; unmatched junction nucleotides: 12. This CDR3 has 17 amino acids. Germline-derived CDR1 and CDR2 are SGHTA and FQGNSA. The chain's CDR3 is CASSLVARSGSTGELFF. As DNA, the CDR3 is TGTGCCAGCAGCCTAGTTGCAAGGAGCGGGAGCACCGGGGAGCTGTTTTTT. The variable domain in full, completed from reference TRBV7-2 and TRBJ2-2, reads GAGVSQSPSNKVTEKGKDVELRCDPISGHTALYWYRQSLGQGLEFLIYFQGNSAPDKSGLPSDRFSAERTGGSVSTLTIQRTQQEDSAVYLCASSLVARSGSTGELFFGEGSRLTVL.

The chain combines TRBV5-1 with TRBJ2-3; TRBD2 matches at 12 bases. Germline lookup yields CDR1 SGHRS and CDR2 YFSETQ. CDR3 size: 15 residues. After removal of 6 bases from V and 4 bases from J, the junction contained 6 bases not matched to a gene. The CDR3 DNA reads TGCGCCAGCACCCCTAGCGGGAGGGCCCCAGATACGCAGTATTTT. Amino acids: CASTPSGRAPDTQYF.

CDR3 bases: TGTGCCGGGGGGACAGGGTTGGTCACCGGGGAGCTGTTTTTT. It yields the protein CAGGTGLVTGELFF. The gene calls are TRBV7-2 and TRBJ2-2; TRBD1 aligns across 9 bases. The V and J ends lost 11 bases and 4 bases, in that order; junction bases with no gene match: 8. Germline CDR1 SGHTA, CDR2 FQGNSA. CDR3 length equals 14 residues.

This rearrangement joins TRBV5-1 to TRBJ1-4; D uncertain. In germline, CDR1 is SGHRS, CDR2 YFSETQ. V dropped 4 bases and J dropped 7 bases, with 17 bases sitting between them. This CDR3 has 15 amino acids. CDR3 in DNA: TGCGCCAGCAGCCCGAGGAGGCGACGTGGTGAAAAACTGTTTTTT. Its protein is CASSPRRRRGEKLFF.

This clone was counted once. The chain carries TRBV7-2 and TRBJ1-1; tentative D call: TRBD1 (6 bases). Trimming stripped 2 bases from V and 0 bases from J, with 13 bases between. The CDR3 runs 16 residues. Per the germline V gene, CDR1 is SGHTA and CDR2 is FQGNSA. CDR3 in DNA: TGTGCCAGCAGCTTATCGGGGACAAGCATGAACACTGAAGCTTTCTTT. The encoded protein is CASSLSGTSMNTEAFF.

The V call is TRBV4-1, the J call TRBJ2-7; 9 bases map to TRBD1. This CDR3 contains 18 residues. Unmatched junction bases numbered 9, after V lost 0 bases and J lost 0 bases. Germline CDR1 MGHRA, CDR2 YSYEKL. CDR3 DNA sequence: TGCGCCAGCAGCCAAGAAGGGGGACAGGGAGTCAGCTCCTACGAGCAGTACTTC. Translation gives CASSQEGGQGVSSYEQYF.

In DNA form, the CDR3 reads TGCGCCAGCAGCTTTGGGACAGCGATGGCAACTAATGAAAAACTGTTTTTT. It specifies CASSFGTAMATNEKLFF. The gene calls are TRBV5-1 and TRBJ1-4; 7 nucleotides line up with TRBD1. The V gene end was trimmed by 2 bases and the J gene end by 0 bases; junction bases not matched to a gene: 7. CDR3 length equals 17 residues. Looked up from germline, CDR1 is SGHRS and CDR2 is YFSETQ.

CDR3: CASSRAGITEAFF. DNA of the CDR3: TGTGCCAGCAGTAGAGCCGGGATCACTGAAGCTTTCTTT. This chain links TRBV2 with TRBJ1-1; D is unresolved. Germline CDR1 and CDR2: SNHLY and FYNNEI. Deletions cut 5 bases from V and 4 bases from J, with 11 bases between. The CDR3 sequence is 13 residues long.

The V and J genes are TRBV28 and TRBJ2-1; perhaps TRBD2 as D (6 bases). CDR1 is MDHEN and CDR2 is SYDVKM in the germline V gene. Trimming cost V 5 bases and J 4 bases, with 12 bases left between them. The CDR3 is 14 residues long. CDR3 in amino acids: CASSRSGSYNEQFF. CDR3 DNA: TGTGCCAGCAGTCGCAGCGGGTCATACAATGAGCAGTTCTTC.